This T cell receptor beta chain was documented in a study of blood T cell repertoires in COVID-19. Background on the study: The study drew acute and convalescent COVID-19 samples from the United States, Italy and Spain. In each case, the material was cDNA or gDNA derived from T cells, B-cell-depleted T cells, or PBMCs.

CDR1 and CDR2 from the germline V gene are MNHEY and SMNVEV (reference sequence). V lost 0 bases to trimming and J lost 5 bases, with 19 bases between them. The CDR3 extends over 17 amino acids. Method: immunoSEQ multiplex PCR; TCRdb's copy keeps in-frame clones and lacks some. The sample consists of about 190,000 clones, roughly 80% of them appearing once. Two consecutive negative NP/OP PCR tests, clearance, or resolved symptoms defined Cohort 3 recovery. This sequence originates from a woman in her twenties or thirties who had recovered from COVID-19. This rearrangement joins TRBV27 to TRBJ1-1, with D tentatively TRBD1 (5 bases). Source material: PBMCs or T cells enriched from blood (not recorded which). CDR3 sequence reads: CASSLSLRAGVGTEAFF. CDR3 sequence (DNA): TGTGCCAGCAGTTTATCCCTCCGGGCGGGGGTCGGAACTGAAGCTTTCTTT.